This passage covers 20 T cell receptor beta chains from one sample sequenced in a study of human thymus T cells. The method was immunoSEQ multiplex PCR; TCRdb's version includes in-frame clones alone and lacks a portion of them. The repertoire consists of around 130,000 clones, with 90% to 95% occurring once and the leading ten covering 0.024%. Corrective cardiac surgery supplied the resected thymus tissue. Sequencing input: thymus tissue. The receptor set was obtained from a boy under two years old with a congenital heart defect but otherwise immunologically healthy.

In DNA, the CDR3 is TGTGCCAGCAGCCCGGACAGGGCTGTTATCGGGGAGCTGTTTTTT. Protein sequence: CASSPDRAVIGELFF. The rearrangement joins TRBV5-6 to TRBJ2-2; 8 nucleotides agree with TRBD1. Germline-derived CDR1 and CDR2 are SGHDT and YYEEEE. The V gene end was trimmed by 4 bases and the J gene end by 7 bases; junction bases not matched to a gene: 9. This CDR3 has 15 amino acids. The variable domain in full, with the rest retrieved from reference TRBV5-6 and TRBJ2-2, is DAGVTQSPTHLIKTRGQQVTLRCSPKSGHDTVSWYQQALGQGPQFIFQYYEEEERQRGNFPDRFSGHQFPNYSSELNVNALLLGDSALYLCASSPDRAVIGELFFGEGSRLTVL.

This clone was found once. The V call is TRBV4-3, the J call TRBJ1-2; D call uncertain. The CDR3 is 16 amino acids. The germline gives CDR1 LGHNA, CDR2 YSLEER. The V gene lost 0 bases and the J gene lost 6 bases, with 17 bases spanning the gap. In nucleotides, the CDR3 is TGCGCCAGCAGCCAAGATCTTTCAAGGGTGACCGATGGCTACACCTTC. The encoded protein is CASSQDLSRVTDGYTF.

The chain employs TRBV2 and TRBJ2-5; 8 bases are a match to TRBD2. The germline gives CDR1 SNHLY, CDR2 FYNNEI. This CDR3 contains 15 residues. Trimming cost V 6 bases and J 0 bases; bases outside gene matches: 6. CDR3 sequence: CASRKILADQETQYF. Here the CDR3 DNA reads TGTGCCAGCAGGAAGATACTAGCGGACCAAGAGACCCAGTACTTC.

The J gene is TRBJ1-1, the V gene TRBV21-1; the DNA was not used to check the table's D call, TRBD1. TRBV21-1 is a pseudogene segment. The CDR3 loop spans 15 amino acids. The DNA for the CDR3 is TGTGCCAGCAGCAAATCGGGACAGGGGACGACTGAAGCTTTCTTT. Translated, it gives CASSKSGQGTTEAFF.

The chain recombines TRBV28 with TRBJ1-3; D might be TRBD1 (6 bases). Germline V gene sequence: CDR1 MDHEN, CDR2 SYDVKM. V gave up 10 bases and J gave up 3 bases, with 16 bases separating them. CDR3 length equals 14 residues. CDR3 region: CATGATGLGNTIYF. As DNA, the CDR3 is TGTGCCACAGGGGCTACAGGCCTTGGAAACACCATATATTTT.

The DNA of the CDR3 is TGTGCCAGCAGGGGGGCAGGTTGGACCGGGGAGCTGTTTTTT. Protein: CASRGAGWTGELFF. The V gene is TRBV7-2, the J gene TRBJ2-2; D is perhaps TRBD1 (6 bases). V dropped 6 bases and J dropped 5 bases, with 13 bases sitting between them. The CDR3 is 14 residues long. Looked up from germline, CDR1 is SGHTA and CDR2 is FQGNSA.

V and J are TRBV30 and TRBJ2-3; D gene unclear. This CDR3 contains 19 residues. Germline values: CDR1 GTSNPN, CDR2 SVGIG (reference sequence). The ends were cut back, 0 bases at V and 2 bases at J, with 24 bases in the middle. CDR3 coding DNA: TGTGCCTGGAGTGTCCGGAACCCGCCTTCCCAGCCAAACACAGATACGCAGTATTTT. Translated, it gives CAWSVRNPPSQPNTDTQYF.

This clone was seen only once. The chain carries TRBV18 and TRBJ1-3; D uncertain. CDR1 and CDR2 from the germline V gene are KGHSH and LQKENI. The germline V and J ends were trimmed by 0 bases and 0 bases, with 9 bases remaining between them. The CDR3 contains 16 residues. CDR3 DNA: TGTGCCAGCTCACCACCCGGGGTTTCCTCTGGAAACACCATATATTTT. Its translation is CASSPPGVSSGNTIYF.

The chain links TRBV4-1 to TRBJ1-6; no clear D. The CDR3 covers 17 residues. Germline CDR1 reads MGHRA; CDR2 reads YSYEKL. V lost 3 bases and J lost 0, with 12 bases in between. In nucleotides, the CDR3 is TGCGCCAGCAGCCACGCGACTCGCAGCTCCTATAATTCACCCCTCCACTTT. It codes for CASSHATRSSYNSPLHF.

J is TRBJ1-2 and V is TRBV5-1; D is possibly TRBD1 (5 bases). Trimming left V 4 bases short and J 6 bases short, with 16 bases between. The CDR3 is 14 residues long. CDR1 is SGHRS, CDR2 YFSETQ, per germline. The DNA of the CDR3 is TGCGCCAGCAGCCTCCGAGGGGAATTTAATGGCTACACCTTC. Translating gives CASSLRGEFNGYTF.

The chain has TRBV10-3 and TRBJ2-1, with unresolved D. The germline gives CDR1 ENHRY, CDR2 SYGVKD. There are 16 residues in the CDR3. V shed 0 bases and J shed 6 bases, with 15 bases lying between them. The CDR3 here is CAISESRGAVVNEQFF. The CDR3 DNA reads as TGTGCCATCAGTGAGTCGCGTGGCGCAGTCGTCAATGAGCAGTTCTTC.

J is TRBJ2-5 and V is TRBV10-3; 8 bases are shared with TRBD2. The CDR3 contains 12 residues. V was clipped by 7 bases and J by 9 bases; unmatched bases: 7. Germline lookup yields CDR1 ENHRY and CDR2 SYGVKD. For the CDR3, the DNA is TGTGCCATCATTAGTAGCGGGGCGGCCCAGTACTTC. Translation: CAIISSGAAQYF.

This clone was observed once. The chain is built from TRBV25-1 and TRBJ2-5; 10 bases map to TRBD2. Trimming took 4 bases from V and 2 from J; bases not matched to a gene: 7. Germline V CDR1 and CDR2: MGHDK, SYGVNS. The CDR3 consists of 16 residues. The CDR3 nucleotides are TGTGCCAGCAGTGTCCCTAGCGGGAGATTACAAGAGACCCAGTACTTC. Amino acid sequence: CASSVPSGRLQETQYF.

The chain employs TRBV7-4 and TRBJ1-2; maybe TRBD1 (5 bases). The CDR3 contains 13 residues. CDR1 and CDR2 from the germline V gene are SGHVT and SQSDAQ. Trimming shortened V by 4 bases and J by 6 bases, and 12 bases separated the two germline ends. The CDR3 is CASSSDIGDGYTF. The CDR3 DNA is TGTGCCAGCAGCTCGGACATTGGGGATGGCTACACCTTC.

V and J are TRBV27 and TRBJ1-2, with D unclear. Germline V gene lookup returns CDR1 MNHEY and CDR2 SMNVEV (reference sequence). This CDR3 region has 13 residues. Trimming took 0 bases from V and 3 from J, leaving 5 bases between them. The CDR3 region is CASSLSEHYGYTF. CDR3 nucleotide sequence: TGTGCCAGCAGTTTATCGGAACACTATGGCTACACCTTC.

In its sample, this clone was seen once. The V gene is TRBV20-1, the J gene TRBJ1-2; D is unclear. Trimming removed 3 bases from V and 6 bases from J, with 5 bases in between. The CDR3 spans 10 residues. Germline V lookup: CDR1 DFQATT, CDR2 SNEGSKA (reference sequence). The CDR3 DNA sequence: TGCAGTGCTAGCGAGGATGGCTACACCTTC. Translating gives CSASEDGYTF.

The chain couples TRBV5-8 to TRBJ1-4, with 8 bases aligning to TRBD1. CDR1 is SGHTS and CDR2 is YDEGEE in the germline V gene. This CDR3 has 16 amino acids. The trim removed 4 bases at V and 8 bases at J, leaving 13 bases unmatched. The CDR3 DNA is TGTGCCAGCAGCCGGACAGGGTGGATTCGAGGCGAAAAACTGTTTTTT. Amino acids: CASSRTGWIRGEKLFF.

The chain recombines TRBV4-1 with TRBJ1-2; D is ambiguous. With 4 bases removed from V and 4 bases from J, the gap between germline ends came to 7 bases. Germline CDR1 MGHRA, CDR2 YSYEKL. CDR3 length: 12 residues. The CDR3 nucleotides read TGCGCCAGCAGCCTCCCTGGCTATGGCTACACCTTC. Its translation: CASSLPGYGYTF.

The V and J genes are TRBV6-5 and TRBJ2-7; either TRBD1 or TRBD2 may supply D (5 bases each). Germline V lookup: CDR1 MNHEY, CDR2 SVGAGI. The ends were cut back, 2 bases at V and 3 bases at J, with 8 bases in the middle. The CDR3 sequence is 13 residues long. The CDR3 reads CASSYRDGYEQYF. DNA of the CDR3: TGTGCCAGCAGTTACCGGGACGGCTACGAGCAGTACTTC.

The J gene is TRBJ2-1, the V gene TRBV27; TRBD2 matches at 15 bases. The CDR3 totals 19 residues. Germline CDR1 MNHEY, CDR2 SMNVEV (reference sequence). With V trimmed by 2 bases and J by 5 bases, 10 bases remained unmatched. The CDR3 here is CASSLPGTSGGPGNNEQFF. The CDR3, as DNA: TGTGCCAGCAGTTTACCCGGGACTAGCGGGGGGCCGGGGAACAATGAGCAGTTCTTC.